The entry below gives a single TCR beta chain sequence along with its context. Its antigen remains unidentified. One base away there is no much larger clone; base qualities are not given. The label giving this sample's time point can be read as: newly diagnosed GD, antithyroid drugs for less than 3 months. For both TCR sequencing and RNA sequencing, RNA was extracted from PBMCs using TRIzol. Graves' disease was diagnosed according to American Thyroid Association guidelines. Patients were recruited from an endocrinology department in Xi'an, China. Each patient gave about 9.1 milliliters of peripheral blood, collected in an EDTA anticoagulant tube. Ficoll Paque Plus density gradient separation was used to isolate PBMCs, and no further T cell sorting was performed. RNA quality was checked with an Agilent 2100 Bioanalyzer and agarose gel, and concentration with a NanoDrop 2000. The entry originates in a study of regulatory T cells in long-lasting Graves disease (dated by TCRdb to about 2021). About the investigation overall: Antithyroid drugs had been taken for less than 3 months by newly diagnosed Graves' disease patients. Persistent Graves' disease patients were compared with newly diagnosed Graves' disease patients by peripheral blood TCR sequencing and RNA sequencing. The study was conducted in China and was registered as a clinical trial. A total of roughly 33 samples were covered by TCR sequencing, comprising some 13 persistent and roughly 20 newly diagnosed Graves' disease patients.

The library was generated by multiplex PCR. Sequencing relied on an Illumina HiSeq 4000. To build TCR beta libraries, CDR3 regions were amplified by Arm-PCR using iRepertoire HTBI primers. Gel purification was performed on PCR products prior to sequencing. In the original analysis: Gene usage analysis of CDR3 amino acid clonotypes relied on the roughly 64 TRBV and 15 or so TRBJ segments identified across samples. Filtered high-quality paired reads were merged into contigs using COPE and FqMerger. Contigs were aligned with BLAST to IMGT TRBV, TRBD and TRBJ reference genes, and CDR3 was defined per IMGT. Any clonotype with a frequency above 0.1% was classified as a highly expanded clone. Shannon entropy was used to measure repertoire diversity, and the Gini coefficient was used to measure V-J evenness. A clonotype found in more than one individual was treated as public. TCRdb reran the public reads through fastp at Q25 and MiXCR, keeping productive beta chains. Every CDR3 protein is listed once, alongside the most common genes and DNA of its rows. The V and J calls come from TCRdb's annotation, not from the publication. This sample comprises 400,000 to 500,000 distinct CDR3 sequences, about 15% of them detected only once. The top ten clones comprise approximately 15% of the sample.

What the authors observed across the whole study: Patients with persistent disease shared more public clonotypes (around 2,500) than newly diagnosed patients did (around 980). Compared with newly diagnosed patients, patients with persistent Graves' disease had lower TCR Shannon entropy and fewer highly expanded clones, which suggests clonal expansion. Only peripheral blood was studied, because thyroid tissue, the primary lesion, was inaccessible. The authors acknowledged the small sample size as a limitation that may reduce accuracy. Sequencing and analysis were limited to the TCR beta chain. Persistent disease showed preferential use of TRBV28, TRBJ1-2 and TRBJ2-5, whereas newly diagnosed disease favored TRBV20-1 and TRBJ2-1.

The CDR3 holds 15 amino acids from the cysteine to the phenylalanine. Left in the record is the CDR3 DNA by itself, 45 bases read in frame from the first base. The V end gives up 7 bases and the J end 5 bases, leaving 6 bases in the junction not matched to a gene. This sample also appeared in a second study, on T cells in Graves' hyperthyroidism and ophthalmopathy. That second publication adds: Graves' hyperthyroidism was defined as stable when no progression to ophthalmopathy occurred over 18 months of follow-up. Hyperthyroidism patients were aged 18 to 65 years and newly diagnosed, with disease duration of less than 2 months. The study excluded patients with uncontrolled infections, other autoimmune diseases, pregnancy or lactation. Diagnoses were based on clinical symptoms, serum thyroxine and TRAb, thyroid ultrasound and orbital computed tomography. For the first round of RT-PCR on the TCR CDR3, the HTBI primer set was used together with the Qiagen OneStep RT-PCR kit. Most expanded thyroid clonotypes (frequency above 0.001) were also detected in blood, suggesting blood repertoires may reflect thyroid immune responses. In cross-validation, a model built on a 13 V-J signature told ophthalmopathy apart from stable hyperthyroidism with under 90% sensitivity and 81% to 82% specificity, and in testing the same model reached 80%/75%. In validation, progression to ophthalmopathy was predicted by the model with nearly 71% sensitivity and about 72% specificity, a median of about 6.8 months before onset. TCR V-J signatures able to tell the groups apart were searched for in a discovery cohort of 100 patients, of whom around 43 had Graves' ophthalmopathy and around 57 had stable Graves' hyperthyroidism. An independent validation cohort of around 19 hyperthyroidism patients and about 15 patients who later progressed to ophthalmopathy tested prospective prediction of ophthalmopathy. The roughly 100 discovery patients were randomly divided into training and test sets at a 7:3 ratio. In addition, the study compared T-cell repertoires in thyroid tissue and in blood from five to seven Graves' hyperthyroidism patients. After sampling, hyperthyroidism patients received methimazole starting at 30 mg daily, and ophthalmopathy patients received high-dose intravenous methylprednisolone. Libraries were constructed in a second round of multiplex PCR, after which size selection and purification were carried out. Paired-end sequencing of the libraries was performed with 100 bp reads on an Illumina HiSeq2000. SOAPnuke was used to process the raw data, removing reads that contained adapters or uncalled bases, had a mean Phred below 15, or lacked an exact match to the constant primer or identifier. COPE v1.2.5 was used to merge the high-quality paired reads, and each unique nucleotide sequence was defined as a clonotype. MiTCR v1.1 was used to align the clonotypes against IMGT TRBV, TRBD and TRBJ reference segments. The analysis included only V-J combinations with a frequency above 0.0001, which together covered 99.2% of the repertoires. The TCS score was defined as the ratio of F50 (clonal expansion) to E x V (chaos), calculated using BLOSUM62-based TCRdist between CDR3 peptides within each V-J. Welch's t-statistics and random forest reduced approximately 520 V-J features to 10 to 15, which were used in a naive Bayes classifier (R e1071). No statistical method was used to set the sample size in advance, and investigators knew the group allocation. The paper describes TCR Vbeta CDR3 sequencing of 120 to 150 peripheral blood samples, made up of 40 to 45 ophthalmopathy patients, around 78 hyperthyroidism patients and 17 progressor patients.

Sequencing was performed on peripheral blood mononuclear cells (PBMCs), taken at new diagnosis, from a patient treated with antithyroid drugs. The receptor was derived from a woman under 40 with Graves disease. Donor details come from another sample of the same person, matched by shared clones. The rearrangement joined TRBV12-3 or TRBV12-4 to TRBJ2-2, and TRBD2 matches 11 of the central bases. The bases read TGTGCCAGCATCCCGACTAGCGGGATGACCGGGGAGCTGTTTTTT. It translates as CASIPTSGMTGELFF.